The clone carrying this TCR beta chain has a single count. Its specificity is not known. The sample carries other DNA sequences with the same CDR3. Profiling relied on immunoSEQ multiplex PCR, and the TCRdb table lists in-frame clones only, not all of them. The table records a few million clones, roughly 90% of them present only once. This CDR3 has 16 residues. Trimming cost V 0 bases and J 2 bases; bases outside gene matches: 2. Germline CDR1 SGHRS, CDR2 YFSETQ. The sample belongs to a study of shared clonotypes between healthy human individuals. Study conclusions and caveats: Donor clonotype sharing was expected to depend on sequencing depth. Shared clonotypes across all four donors exceeded non-shared ones in generation probability.

This chain joins TRBV5-1 and TRBJ2-5, with 12 bases fitting TRBD2. The sample was naive CD4+ T cells from PBMCs. The subset was: CD45RA+ positively selected. The origin of this receptor is a man in his late teens or twenties in good health. Some clones in this sample may be carry-over from other donors' samples. The DNA of the CDR3 is TGCGCCAGCAGCTTGGCTCTAGCGGGGGGGCAAGAGACCCAGTACTTC. This sequence encodes CASSLALAGGQETQYF. The full variable domain, its missing parts supplied by reference TRBV5-1 and TRBJ2-5, is KAGVTQTPRYLIKTRGQQVTLSCSPISGHRSVSWYQQTPGQGLQFLFEYFSETQRNKGNFPGRFSGRQFSNSRSEMNVSTLELGDSALYLCASSLALAGGQETQYFGPGTRLLVL.